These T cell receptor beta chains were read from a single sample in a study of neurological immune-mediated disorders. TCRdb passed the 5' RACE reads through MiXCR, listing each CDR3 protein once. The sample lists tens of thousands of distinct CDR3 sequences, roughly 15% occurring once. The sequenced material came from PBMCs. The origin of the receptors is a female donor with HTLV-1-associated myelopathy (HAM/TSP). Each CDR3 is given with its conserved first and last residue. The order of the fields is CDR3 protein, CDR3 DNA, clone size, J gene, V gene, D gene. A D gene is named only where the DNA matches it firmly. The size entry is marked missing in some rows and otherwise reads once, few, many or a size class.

CASSPLVGETQYF | TGCGCCAGCAGCCCACTGGTGGGGGAGACCCAGTACTTC | many | TRBJ2-5 | TRBV4-1 | .
CASSLGISGGGENEQFF | TGCGCCAGCAGCTTGGGCATCTCAGGGGGGGGTGAAAATGAGCAGTTCTTC | . | TRBJ2-1 | TRBV5-1 | .
CASSRDRTLRAEQYF | TGTGCCAGCAGCCGGGACCGAACCTTAAGGGCCGAGCAGTACTTC | . | TRBJ2-7 | TRBV28 | .
CASSPRGLRETQYF | TGTGCCAGCAGCCCGAGGGGACTACGAGAGACCCAGTACTTC | many | TRBJ2-5 | TRBV12-3/TRBV12-4 | TRBD2
CSARDVSFGLAGGLHPYNEQFF | TGCAGTGCTAGAGATGTCTCTTTCGGACTAGCGGGGGGCCTCCACCCCTACAATGAGCAGTTCTTC | few | TRBJ2-1 | TRBV20-1 | TRBD2
CASSLALGGEQFF | TGTGCCAGCAGCTTAGCCCTCGGGGGTGAGCAGTTCTTC | few | TRBJ2-1 | TRBV7-7 | .
CASSEALRGTEAFF | TGTGCCAGCAGTGAAGCGCTAAGGGGCACTGAAGCTTTCTTT | few | TRBJ1-1 | TRBV2 | .
CSAAGKLAWGEQYF | TGCAGTGCTGCCGGGAAGCTAGCGTGGGGGGAGCAGTACTTC | many | TRBJ2-7 | TRBV20-1 | .
CSAARTGEKNTGELFF | TGCAGTGCCGCCCGGACAGGGGAAAAGAACACCGGGGAGCTGTTTTTT | many | TRBJ2-2 | TRBV20-1 | TRBD1
CASSQGDTGELFF | TGTGCCAGCTCGCAGGGTGACACCGGGGAGCTGTTTTTT | many | TRBJ2-2 | TRBV7-9 | .
CASSLAGGNSNQPQHF | TGTGCCAGCAGCTTGGCCGGAGGAAATAGCAATCAGCCCCAGCATTTT | many | TRBJ1-5 | TRBV5-5 | .
CASSLGGGNTEAFF | TGCGCCAGCAGCTTGGGAGGAGGGAACACTGAAGCTTTCTTT | many | TRBJ1-1 | TRBV5-1 | .
CASSSPDRGTGELFF | TGCGCCAGCAGCTCGCCGGACCGGGGGACCGGGGAGCTGTTTTTT | many | TRBJ2-2 | TRBV5-1 | .
CASSQPWGDTQYF | TGTGCCAGCAGCCAACCCTGGGGTGATACGCAGTATTTT | . | TRBJ2-3 | TRBV4-2 | .
CSVDSLSVYGYTF | TGCAGCGTTGATTCTTTATCAGTGTATGGCTACACCTTC | many | TRBJ1-2 | TRBV29-1 | .
CSAMDRGEGPDTQYF | TGCAGTGCTATGGACAGGGGGGAGGGCCCAGATACGCAGTATTTT | many | TRBJ2-3 | TRBV20-1 | TRBD1
CASSFRSHQETQYF | TGTGCCAGCAGCTTTAGGTCTCACCAAGAGACCCAGTACTTC | . | TRBJ2-5 | TRBV12-3/TRBV12-4 | .
CSARFLAQGGETQYF | TGCAGTGCTAGATTTCTGGCCCAGGGTGGAGAGACCCAGTACTTC | many | TRBJ2-5 | TRBV20-1 | .
CASTPYIDSGANVLTF | TGTGCCAGCACCCCTTATATAGACTCTGGGGCCAACGTCCTGACTTTC | few | TRBJ2-6 | TRBV6-5 | .
CAISESTAGGHTGEMFF | TGTGCCATCAGTGAGTCGACGGCGGGGGGGCACACCGGAGAGATGTTTTTT | . | TRBJ2-2 | TRBV10-3 | TRBD2
CSVERPGQGFLNEQFF | TGCAGCGTTGAACGTCCGGGACAGGGGTTCCTCAATGAGCAGTTCTTC | many | TRBJ2-1 | TRBV29-1 | TRBD1
CASSHQTGEVYEQYF | TGCGCCAGCAGCCACCAGACAGGGGAGGTCTACGAGCAGTACTTC | many | TRBJ2-7 | TRBV4-1 | TRBD1
CAIRPPGQGSYEQYF | TGTGCCATCAGACCTCCGGGACAGGGGTCCTACGAGCAGTACTTC | many | TRBJ2-7 | TRBV10-3 | TRBD1
CASSLTWQGAGEQYF | TGTGCCAGCAGCTTAACGTGGCAGGGGGCAGGGGAGCAGTACTTC | many | TRBJ2-7 | TRBV5-5 | TRBD1
CSAPNRRNRDRSYEQYF | TGCAGTGCACCAAATCGAAGGAACCGGGACAGGTCCTACGAGCAGTACTTC | many | TRBJ2-7 | TRBV20-1 | TRBD1
CASLPNRDRGNYGYTF | TGTGCCAGCTTGCCGAACCGGGACAGGGGTAACTATGGCTACACCTTC | . | TRBJ1-2 | TRBV27 | TRBD1
CASSRGLGGANEQYF | TGTGCCAGCAGCAGAGGCCTCGGGGGGGCGAACGAGCAGTACTTC | few | TRBJ2-7 | TRBV11-2 | TRBD2
CASSQDSNGQGVRQPQHF | TGCGCCAGCAGTCAAGATTCGAACGGACAGGGGGTCCGACAGCCCCAGCATTTT | many | TRBJ1-5 | TRBV5-1 | TRBD1
CASSQGIDYGYTF | TGCGCCAGCAGCCAGGGAATTGACTATGGCTACACCTTC | many | TRBJ1-2 | TRBV4-1 | .
CASSLAWGYEQYF | TGTGCCAGCAGTTTAGCTTGGGGCTACGAGCAGTACTTC | many | TRBJ2-7 | TRBV12-3/TRBV12-4 | .
CSARGQPSSYEQYF | TGCAGTGCACGTGGACAGCCGAGCTCCTACGAGCAGTACTTC | many | TRBJ2-7 | TRBV20-1 | .
CSARDAHPANTGELFF | TGCAGTGCTAGAGATGCCCATCCCGCGAACACCGGGGAGCTGTTTTTT | few | TRBJ2-2 | TRBV20-1 | .
CATSGNFNEQFF | TGTGCCACCAGTGGCAATTTCAATGAGCAGTTCTTC | many | TRBJ2-1 | TRBV24-1 | .
CASSFGHQPQHF | TGTGCCAGCAGCTTTGGACATCAGCCCCAGCATTTT | . | TRBJ1-5 | TRBV7-9 | .
CASSQGGARNIQYF | TGCGCCAGCAGCCAGGGGGGGGCAAGAAACATTCAGTACTTC | medium-sized | TRBJ2-4 | TRBV4-1 | .
CASSLKPLTGDSNNEQFF | TGCGCCAGCAGCTTAAAGCCCTTGACTGGGGACAGCAACAATGAGCAGTTCTTC | many | TRBJ2-1 | TRBV5-1 | TRBD1
CASSLRGPGRDGTGELFF | TGTGCCAGCAGCTTAAGGGGACCCGGGAGGGATGGTACCGGGGAGCTGTTTTTT | many | TRBJ2-2 | TRBV11-2 | TRBD2
CSASRPGLAVGF | TGCAGTGCTAGTCGACCGGGACTAGCGGTCGGATTC | many | TRBJ2-1 | TRBV20-1 | TRBD2
CASSFGGTEAFF | TGTGCCAGCTCATTTGGGGGCACTGAAGCTTTCTTT | many | TRBJ1-1 | TRBV18 | .
CASTIGNTEAFF | TGTGCCAGCACCATAGGAAACACTGAAGCTTTCTTT | few | TRBJ1-1 | TRBV2 | .
CASSVNRGRVYTF | TGTGCCAGCAGTGTAAACAGGGGGCGCGTCTACACCTTC | many | TRBJ1-2 | TRBV25-1 | TRBD1
CASSGDWTSTNEKLFF | TGTGCCAGCAGTGGTGATTGGACGTCAACTAATGAAAAACTGTTTTTT | many | TRBJ1-4 | TRBV12-3/TRBV12-4 | .
CASSLGDILNTEAFF | TGCGCCAGCAGCTTGGGGGACATATTGAACACTGAAGCTTTCTTT | many | TRBJ1-1 | TRBV5-1 | .
CASSSTGEAFF | TGCGCCAGCAGCAGTACAGGGGAAGCTTTCTTT | many | TRBJ1-1 | TRBV5-1 | .
CASSLLAGGDTGELFF | TGCGCCAGCAGCTTGCTAGCGGGGGGGGACACCGGGGAGCTGTTTTTT | many | TRBJ2-2 | TRBV4-1 | TRBD2
CSPRQGAYEQYF | TGCAGTCCCCGACAGGGGGCTTACGAGCAGTACTTC | few | TRBJ2-7 | TRBV20-1 | TRBD1
CASSPLTGPTSDTQYF | TGTGCCAGCTCACCCCTTACCGGGCCTACTTCCGATACGCAGTATTTT | . | TRBJ2-3 | TRBV18 | .
CASSEATGWTQYF | TGTGCCAGCAGTGAAGCTACAGGGTGGACCCAGTACTTC | few | TRBJ2-5 | TRBV2 | .
CASSLEYGELFF | TGTGCCAGCAGCTTGGAATACGGGGAGCTGTTTTTT | many | TRBJ2-2 | TRBV5-6 | .
CASSEGGPVELFF | TGCGCCAGCAGCGAGGGGGGGCCGGTGGAGCTGTTTTTT | many | TRBJ2-2 | TRBV5-1 | .
CAISEIAGSSYEQYF | TGTGCCATCAGTGAAATTGCGGGGAGCTCCTACGAGCAGTACTTC | many | TRBJ2-7 | TRBV10-3 | .
CASSERHISSYNEQFF | TGCGCCAGCAGTGAACGGCACATCAGCTCCTACAATGAGCAGTTCTTC | many | TRBJ2-1 | TRBV10-2 | .
CASSLGSTGHNEQFF | TGTGCCAGCAGCTTAGGGTCAACTGGACACAATGAGCAGTTCTTC | . | TRBJ2-1 | TRBV7-9 | .
CASNRPGSYNEQFF | TGTGCCAGCAACAGACCCGGCTCCTACAATGAGCAGTTCTTC | many | TRBJ2-1 | TRBV6-2/TRBV6-3 | .